This entry describes one T cell receptor beta chain. Its antigen is unknown. Per-nucleotide qualities are absent, and no much larger clonotype sits a single base away. This entry comes from a study of cytomegalovirus exposure and HLA in healthy donors (dated by TCRdb to 2016 to 2017). Background for the entire study: In an earlier analysis of several hundred of the donors, 250 to 350 Gb of sequence data and 90 million to 130 million unique TCR beta sequences from 180 million or so T cells were reported. Approximately 330 gigabases of sequencing data and around 88 million unique TCR sequences made up an early release that covered 500 to 650 HLA-typed donors. The genetic ancestry cluster associated with self-reported Caucasian donors included 81% of the roughly 380 genotyped donors. The study was designed to test whether signatures of past pathogen exposure could be identified by cataloging public T cell receptors. The T cell repertoires of 700 or so subjects were profiled by immunosequencing and related to cytomegalovirus serostatus. Besides the first cohort of 500 to 700 subjects, a separate validation cohort made up of over 100 different subjects was used. To predict cytomegalovirus infection status, the study brought together high-throughput TCR immunosequencing, statistical association of individual TCRs with disease status, and machine learning. A later analysis re-analyzed previously published TCR beta repertoires from 666 donors and added high-resolution HLA genotyping to study TCR occurrence patterns. The later analysis used no new phenotypic data to find candidate immune exposures, relying instead on TCR beta sequences and their occurrence across donors. To decide whether each TCR beta V gene segment behaved as functional or pseudogenic, an earlier analysis of nearly 600 of the donors relied on high-throughput TCR beta sequencing. Donor age, sex, ethnicity and CMV serostatus were collected together with the repertoire data. Genome-wide SNP genotypes for about 60% of the 666 donors were used in a later genetic analysis, which treated that subset as a discovery cohort. All discovery cohort repertoires had been generated on a single sequencing platform. HLA typing included class I and class II loci at four-digit resolution. The number of donors typed differed by locus, with roughly 629-640 for A, B, C, DRB1 and DQB1, over 500 for DQA1, about 610 for DPA1, and approximately 470 for DPB1. Roughly 5 DR-DQ haplotypes were handled as single units for association and clustering because linkage in the cohort was strong. Among around 400 genotyped donors of the cohort, an average of roughly 230,000 unique TCR beta nucleotide sequences was sequenced per donor, of which about 18% were non-productive.

The library was prepared using the immunoSEQ multiplex PCR assay. For the multiplex PCR, a mixture combining 60 forward primers for TCR Vbeta segments and 13 reverse primers for TCR Jbeta segments was used. The CDR3 region of rearranged TCR beta genes was amplified from genomic DNA by a multiplex PCR assay. The amplified TCR beta libraries were sequenced on the Illumina HiSeq System as 87-base-pair reads. The paper's processing steps were these. A later analysis tallied roughly 80 million unique TCR beta chains across the 550 to 850 repertoires, and about 12 million of those chains were shared by two or more donors. To remove PCR and sequencing errors, raw reads were error-corrected and collapsed into unique sequences using a nearest-neighbor algorithm that merged closely related sequences. CDR3 sequences were aligned to IMGT reference sequences to assign V, D and J gene segments. For a sequence to be retained, at least a six-nucleotide match to both a V gene segment and a J gene segment was required. Rearrangements were classified as productive when the CDR3 lacked stop codons and remained in frame with V and J, and all other rearrangements were classified as non-productive. CDR3 was defined according to IMGT convention as the region running from the second conserved V-encoded cysteine to the conserved J-encoded phenylalanine. The earlier analysis of 550 to 650 of the donors excluded any sequence lacking an unambiguous match to a single V gene segment. An earlier analysis of just under 600 of the donors called V segments functional above 56.7% productive rearrangements and segregating when the between-donor standard deviation exceeded 5%. To diagnose cytomegalovirus status from the catalog of TCR beta chain sequences, a statistical classification framework was built. In a later analysis, V and J genes were assigned by comparing TCR nucleotide sequences against IMGT/GENE-DB human TR gene sequences. In a later analysis, CDR3 sequences and most-parsimonious VDJ recombination scenarios were assigned using the TCRdist pipeline. In a later analysis, each TCR beta chain was defined by its CDR3 amino acid sequence together with its V-gene family, and reads lacking a unique V-gene family were excluded. To address suspected cross-contamination and a sequencing artifact, a later analysis removed 592 highly shared, low-generation-probability nucleotide sequences. For each public chain, a later analysis derived a clonal expansion index from normalized ranks of inferred template counts within each repertoire. In a later analysis, generation probabilities were computed using a VDJ recombination model fitted to out-of-frame rearrangements, and the results were checked against IGoR. Hypergeometric tests were used in a later analysis to score TCR-TCR, TCR-HLA and TCR-CMV co-occurrence, with a repertoire-size bias correction applied to the TCR pairs. In a later analysis, false discovery rates were estimated by permuting HLA or CMV assignments 20 times. In a later analysis, co-occurring TCRs were grouped using DBSCAN, with TCRdist sequence similarity added in when clustering inside HLA-allele-positive subsets. Co-occurrence clustering excluded repertoires with fewer than 30,000 or more than 120,000 public chains, plus five with anomalous nucleotide sharing. The source is immuneACCESS, and TCRdb retained only in-frame sequences with V and J called. Part of the clones is not carried over; for the studies checked, unresolved V genes explain less than half of this, and the remainder is unexplained. The V and J calls and clone size come from that table; D and trimming were worked out from the DNA. A total of roughly 110,000 clones appear in this sample, about four fifths of them only once. The top ten clones comprise about 1.5% of the sample.

CDR1 and CDR2 are read off the germline V gene (reference sequence) as WNHNN and SYGVQD. The cysteine opens and the phenylalanine closes a CDR3 of 14 amino acids. Left in the record is the CDR3 DNA by itself, 42 bases read in frame from the first base. Cut back by 4 bases and 4 bases, the V and J ends lie 12 bases apart. The investigation overall reported the following: The 87-base-pair reads could not distinguish some IMGT-functional V segments, including TRBV6-2 and TRBV6-3, so those segments were excluded. In a later analysis, the rate of TCR association differed among HLA loci, with DRB1 alleles having the most associated TCRs and HLA-C alleles having the fewest. According to the authors, the approach could potentially be generalized to other disease states and immunological phenotypes. In vitro tests confirmed that a few of the cytomegalovirus-associated TCR beta chains recognize cytomegalovirus antigens. In an earlier analysis of some 500 of the donors, most TCR beta V segments were observed in productive rearrangements about 87% or about 30% of the time, broadly matching IMGT annotations. Because counts were too low, seventeen rarely observed V segments, including chromosome 9 orphons, were excluded from the earlier analysis of around 590 of the donors. According to a later analysis, parvovirus B19, influenza, CMV and Epstein-Barr virus appeared linked to several top co-occurrence clusters. Most TCR sequences were seen in very few donors, while some public TCRs were found in many individuals. A cluster of highly shared sequence variants was judged likely to be a technical artifact of the sequencing pipeline. Presence/absence analyses assumed roughly uniform sequencing depth across donors, an assumption that may not hold. A further reported finding was that TCR beta sequences accurately predicted the HLA-A and HLA-B alleles for most subjects in the first cohort. In a later analysis, most CMV-associated TCR beta chains were found to appear HLA-restricted, with HLA associations seemingly driven largely by CMV exposure. An association between a missense DCLRE1C variant and V-gene and J-gene trimming of TCR beta chains was found in a later genetic analysis and replicated in an independent cohort. In a later genetic analysis, fewer N-insertions in productive TCRs were reported among donors in an Asian-associated ancestry cluster than the roughly 640-donor mean. Assigning TCR associations to individual alleles was difficult when HLA alleles, especially DR and DQ, strongly co-occurred. In the study, some 160 TCR beta chains were listed as associated with cytomegalovirus. In this cohort, only TCR beta chains were sequenced, and detectable features were limited by the absence of alpha or paired-chain data. In a later analysis, HLA-associated TCR beta chains showed more clonal expansion and lower generation probabilities than non-associated chains that were equally common. HLA typing was unavailable for some donors at each locus, so association tests used only the typed subset. Linkage disequilibrium might explain the correlated functional status among segregating V segments, but an unknown experimental factor could not be excluded. CMV serostatus was the only immune exposure information available for the cohort. In a later analysis, some 18,000 TCR beta sequences were associated with specific HLA alleles at a false discovery rate of 0.05. The classifier was reported to diagnose cytomegalovirus status with high specificity and sensitivity in both the original cohort and the validation cohort.

The cohort was made up of about 610 healthy bone marrow donors. At the time of sampling, every cohort member was nominally healthy, though immune exposures that went unrecorded were likely present. The donor tested CMV seronegative and was one of the 352 seronegative cohort members. A peripheral blood sample was provided by each donor, and peripheral blood mononuclear cells were used for TCR beta sequencing. Genomic DNA extraction from the blood cell samples was performed with the Qiagen DNeasy Blood Extraction Kit. This TCR derives from a middle-aged man in good health and CMV-seronegative. The chain is made from TRBV10-1 and TRBJ2-3, and TRBD1 may be the D gene, going by 6 matching bases. The sequencing sample was made of PBMCs. The CDR3 protein sequence reads: CASSANRVPDTQYF. The DNA sequence is TGCGCCAGCAGTGCAAACAGGGTCCCAGATACGCAGTATTTT.